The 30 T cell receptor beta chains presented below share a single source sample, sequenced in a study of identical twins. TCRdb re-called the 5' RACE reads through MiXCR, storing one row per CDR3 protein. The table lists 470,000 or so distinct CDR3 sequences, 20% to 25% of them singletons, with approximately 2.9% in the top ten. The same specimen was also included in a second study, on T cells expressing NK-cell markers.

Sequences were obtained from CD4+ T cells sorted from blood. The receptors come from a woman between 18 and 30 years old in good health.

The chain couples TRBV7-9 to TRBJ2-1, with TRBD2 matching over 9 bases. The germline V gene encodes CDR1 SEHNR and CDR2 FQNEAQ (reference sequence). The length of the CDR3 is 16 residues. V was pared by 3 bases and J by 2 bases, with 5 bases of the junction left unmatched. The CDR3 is CASSFGSGSPYNEQFF. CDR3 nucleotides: TGTGCCAGCAGCTTTGGTAGCGGGAGCCCCTACAATGAGCAGTTCTTC.

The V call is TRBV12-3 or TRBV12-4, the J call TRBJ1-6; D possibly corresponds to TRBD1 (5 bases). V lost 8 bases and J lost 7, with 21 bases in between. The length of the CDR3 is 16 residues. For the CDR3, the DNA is TGTGCCAGCGCAAAGCGAGCGGGGACGCCCAATTCACCCCTCCACTTT. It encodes CASAKRAGTPNSPLHF.

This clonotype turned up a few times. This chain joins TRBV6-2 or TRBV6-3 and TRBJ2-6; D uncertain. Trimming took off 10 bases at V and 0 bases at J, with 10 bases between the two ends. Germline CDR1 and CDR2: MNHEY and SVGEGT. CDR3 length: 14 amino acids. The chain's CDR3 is CATERSSGANVLTF. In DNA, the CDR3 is TGTGCCACCGAGAGAAGCTCTGGGGCCAACGTCCTGACTTTC.

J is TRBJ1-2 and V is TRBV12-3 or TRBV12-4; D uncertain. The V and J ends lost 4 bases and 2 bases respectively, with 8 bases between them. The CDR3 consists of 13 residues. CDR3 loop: CASSSTWNYGYTF. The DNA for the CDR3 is TGTGCCAGCAGTTCTACATGGAACTATGGCTACACCTTC.

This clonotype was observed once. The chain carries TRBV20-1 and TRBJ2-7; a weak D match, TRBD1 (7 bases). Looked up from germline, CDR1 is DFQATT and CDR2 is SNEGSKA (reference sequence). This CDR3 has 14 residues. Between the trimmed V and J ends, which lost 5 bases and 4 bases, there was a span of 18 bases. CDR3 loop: CSAVSEGAGYEQYF. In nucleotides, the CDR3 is TGCAGTGCTGTATCGGAGGGGGCCGGGTACGAGCAGTACTTC.

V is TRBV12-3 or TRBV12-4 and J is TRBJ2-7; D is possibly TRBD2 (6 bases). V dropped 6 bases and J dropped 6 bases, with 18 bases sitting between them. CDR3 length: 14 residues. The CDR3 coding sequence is TGTGCCAGCAGACCGGGACTCGTCGCTCCCGAGCAGTACTTC. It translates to CASRPGLVAPEQYF.

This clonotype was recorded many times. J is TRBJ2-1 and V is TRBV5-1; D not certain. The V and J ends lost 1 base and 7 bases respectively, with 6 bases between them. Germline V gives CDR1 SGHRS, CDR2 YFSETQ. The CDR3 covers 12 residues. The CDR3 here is CASSLMRNEQFF. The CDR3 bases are TGCGCCAGCAGCTTGATGCGTAATGAGCAGTTCTTC.

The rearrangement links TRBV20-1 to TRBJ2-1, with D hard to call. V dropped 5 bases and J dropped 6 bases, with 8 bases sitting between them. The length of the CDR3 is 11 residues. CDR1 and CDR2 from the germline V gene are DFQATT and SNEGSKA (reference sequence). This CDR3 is CSAHGRNEQFF. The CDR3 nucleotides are TGCAGTGCTCACGGGCGCAATGAGCAGTTCTTC.

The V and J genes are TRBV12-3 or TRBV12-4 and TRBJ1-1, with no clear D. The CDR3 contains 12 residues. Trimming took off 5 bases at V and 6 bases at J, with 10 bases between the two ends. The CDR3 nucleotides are TGTGCCAGCAGTCCCCTCTATTCTGAAGCTTTCTTT. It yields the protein CASSPLYSEAFF.

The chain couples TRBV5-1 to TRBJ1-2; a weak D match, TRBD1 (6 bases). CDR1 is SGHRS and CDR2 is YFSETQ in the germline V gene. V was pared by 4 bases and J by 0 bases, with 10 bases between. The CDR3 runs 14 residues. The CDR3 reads CASSEQGPNYGYTF. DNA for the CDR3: TGCGCCAGCAGCGAACAGGGCCCTAACTATGGCTACACCTTC.

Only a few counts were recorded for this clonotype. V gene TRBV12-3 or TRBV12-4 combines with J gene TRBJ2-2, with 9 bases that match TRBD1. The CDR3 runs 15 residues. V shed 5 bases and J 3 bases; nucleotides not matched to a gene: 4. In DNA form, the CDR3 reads TGTGCCAGCAGTCAGGGACAGGGTTACACCGGGGAGCTGTTTTTT. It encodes CASSQGQGYTGELFF.

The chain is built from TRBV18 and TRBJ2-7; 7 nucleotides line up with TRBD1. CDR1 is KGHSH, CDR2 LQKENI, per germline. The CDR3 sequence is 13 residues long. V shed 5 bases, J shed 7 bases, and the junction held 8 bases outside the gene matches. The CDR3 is CASSGQVVFEQYF. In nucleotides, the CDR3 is TGTGCCAGCTCAGGACAGGTTGTCTTTGAGCAGTACTTC. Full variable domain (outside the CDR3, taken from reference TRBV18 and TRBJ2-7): NAGVMQNPRHLVRRRGQEARLRCSPMKGHSHVYWYRQLPEEGLKFMVYLQKENIIDESGMPKERFSAEFPKEGPSILRIQQVVRGDSAAYFCASSGQVVFEQYFGPGTRLTVT.

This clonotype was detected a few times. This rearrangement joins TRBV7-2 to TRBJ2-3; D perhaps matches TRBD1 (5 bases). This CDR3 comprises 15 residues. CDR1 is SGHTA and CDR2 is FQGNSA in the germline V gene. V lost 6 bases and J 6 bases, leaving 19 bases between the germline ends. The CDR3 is CASSPDSGRADTQYF. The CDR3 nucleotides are TGTGCCAGCAGTCCCGACTCCGGCAGGGCGGATACGCAGTATTTT.

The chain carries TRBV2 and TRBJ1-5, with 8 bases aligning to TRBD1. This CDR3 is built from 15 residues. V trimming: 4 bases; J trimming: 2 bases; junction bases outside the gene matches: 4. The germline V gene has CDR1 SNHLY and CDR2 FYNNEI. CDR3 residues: CASSGQGRGNQPQHF. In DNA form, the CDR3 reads TGTGCCAGCAGTGGACAGGGGAGAGGCAATCAGCCCCAGCATTTT.

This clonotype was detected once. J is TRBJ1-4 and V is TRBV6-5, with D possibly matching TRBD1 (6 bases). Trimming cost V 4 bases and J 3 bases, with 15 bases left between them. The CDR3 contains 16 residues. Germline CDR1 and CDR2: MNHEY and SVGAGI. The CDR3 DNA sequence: TGTGCCAGCAGTTGGGGGCAGTCGGGAGCTAATGAAAAACTGTTTTTT. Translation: CASSWGQSGANEKLFF.

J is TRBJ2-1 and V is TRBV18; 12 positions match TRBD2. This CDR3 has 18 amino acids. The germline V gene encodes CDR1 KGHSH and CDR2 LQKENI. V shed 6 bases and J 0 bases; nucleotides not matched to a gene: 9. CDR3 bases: TGTGCCAGCTCTTCTAGCGGGAGGGTGCCATCCTCCTACAATGAGCAGTTCTTC. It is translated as CASSSSGRVPSSYNEQFF.

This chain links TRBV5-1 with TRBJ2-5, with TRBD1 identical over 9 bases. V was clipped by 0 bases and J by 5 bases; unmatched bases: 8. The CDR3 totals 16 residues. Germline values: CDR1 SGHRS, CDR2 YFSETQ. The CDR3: CASSLEGTGNSETQYF. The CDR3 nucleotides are TGCGCCAGCAGCTTGGAGGGGACAGGGAATTCGGAGACCCAGTACTTC.

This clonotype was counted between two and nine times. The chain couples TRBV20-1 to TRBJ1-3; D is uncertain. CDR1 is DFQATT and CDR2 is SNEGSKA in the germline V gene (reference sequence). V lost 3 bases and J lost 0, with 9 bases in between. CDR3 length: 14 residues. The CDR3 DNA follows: TGCAGTGCTAGCGGCTCCCTCTCTGGAAACACCATATATTTT. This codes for CSASGSLSGNTIYF.

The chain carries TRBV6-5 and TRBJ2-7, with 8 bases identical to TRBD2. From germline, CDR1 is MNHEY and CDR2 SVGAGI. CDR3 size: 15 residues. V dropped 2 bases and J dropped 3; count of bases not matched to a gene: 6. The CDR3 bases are TGTGCCAGCAGTTACCCGGTAGCGGGGAACTACGAGCAGTACTTC. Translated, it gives CASSYPVAGNYEQYF.

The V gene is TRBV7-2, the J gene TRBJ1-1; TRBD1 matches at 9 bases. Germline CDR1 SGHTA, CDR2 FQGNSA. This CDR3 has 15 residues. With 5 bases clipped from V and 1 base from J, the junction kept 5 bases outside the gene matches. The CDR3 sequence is CASSRQGQGNTEAFF. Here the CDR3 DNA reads TGTGCCAGCAGCAGACAGGGACAGGGGAACACTGAAGCTTTCTTT.

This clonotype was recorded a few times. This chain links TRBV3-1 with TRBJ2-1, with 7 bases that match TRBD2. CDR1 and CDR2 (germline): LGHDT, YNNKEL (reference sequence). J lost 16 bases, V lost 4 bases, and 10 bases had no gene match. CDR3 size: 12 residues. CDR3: CASSPLGGTGFF. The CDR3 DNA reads TGTGCCAGCAGCCCTCTGGGGGGGACCGGCTTCTTC.

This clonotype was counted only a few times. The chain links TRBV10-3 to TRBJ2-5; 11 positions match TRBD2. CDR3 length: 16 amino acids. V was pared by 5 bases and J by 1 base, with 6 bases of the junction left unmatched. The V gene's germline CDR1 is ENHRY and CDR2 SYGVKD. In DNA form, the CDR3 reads TGTGCCATCAGTCACCGTAGCGGGGGGGCCCAAGAGACCCAGTACTTC. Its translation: CAISHRSGGAQETQYF.

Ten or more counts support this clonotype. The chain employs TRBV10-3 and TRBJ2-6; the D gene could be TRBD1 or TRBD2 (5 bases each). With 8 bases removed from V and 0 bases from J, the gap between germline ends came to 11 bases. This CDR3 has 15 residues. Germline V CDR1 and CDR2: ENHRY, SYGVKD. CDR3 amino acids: CAIGTVSSGANVLTF. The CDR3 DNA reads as TGTGCCATCGGGACGGTTAGCTCTGGGGCCAACGTCCTGACTTTC.

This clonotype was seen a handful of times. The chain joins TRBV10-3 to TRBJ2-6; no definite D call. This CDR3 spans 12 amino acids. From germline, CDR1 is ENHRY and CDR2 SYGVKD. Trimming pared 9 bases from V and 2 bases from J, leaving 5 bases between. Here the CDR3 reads CAIDPGANVLTF. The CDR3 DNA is TGTGCCATTGATCCTGGGGCCAACGTCCTGACTTTC.

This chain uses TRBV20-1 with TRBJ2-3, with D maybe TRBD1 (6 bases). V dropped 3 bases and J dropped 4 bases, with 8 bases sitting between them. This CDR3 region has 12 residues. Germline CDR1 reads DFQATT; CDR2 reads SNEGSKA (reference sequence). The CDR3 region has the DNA TGCAGTGCTAGCCCAGGGGCAGATACGCAGTATTTT. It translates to CSASPGADTQYF.

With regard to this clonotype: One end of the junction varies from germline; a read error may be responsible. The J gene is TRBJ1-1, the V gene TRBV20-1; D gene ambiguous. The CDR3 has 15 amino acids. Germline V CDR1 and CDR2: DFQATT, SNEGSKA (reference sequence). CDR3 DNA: TGCAGTGCTAGCCTGACGGAGCTTGGGAACACTGAAGCCTTCTTT. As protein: CSASLTELGNTEAFF.

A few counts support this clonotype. CDR3 in DNA: TGTGCCAGCAGTTCACGACAGGGCATCACTGAAGCTTTCTTT. The encoded protein is CASSSRQGITEAFF. The chain links TRBV12-3 or TRBV12-4 to TRBJ1-1; 7 bases match TRBD1. The length of the CDR3 is 14 residues. V dropped 4 bases and J dropped 4; count of bases not matched to a gene: 6.

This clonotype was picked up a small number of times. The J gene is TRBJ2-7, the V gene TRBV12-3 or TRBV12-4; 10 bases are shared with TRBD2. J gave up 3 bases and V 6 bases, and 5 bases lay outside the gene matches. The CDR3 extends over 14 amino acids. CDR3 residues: CASSGTSDLYEQYF. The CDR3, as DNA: TGTGCCAGCAGCGGGACTAGCGACCTCTACGAGCAGTACTTC.

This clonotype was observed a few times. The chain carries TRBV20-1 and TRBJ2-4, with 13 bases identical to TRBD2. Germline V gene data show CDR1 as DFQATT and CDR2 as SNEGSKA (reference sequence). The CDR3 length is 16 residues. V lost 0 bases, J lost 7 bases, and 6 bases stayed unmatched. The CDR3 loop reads CSARDLLAGGSNIQYF. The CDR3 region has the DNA TGCAGTGCTAGAGATCTACTAGCGGGGGGGAGCAACATTCAGTACTTC.

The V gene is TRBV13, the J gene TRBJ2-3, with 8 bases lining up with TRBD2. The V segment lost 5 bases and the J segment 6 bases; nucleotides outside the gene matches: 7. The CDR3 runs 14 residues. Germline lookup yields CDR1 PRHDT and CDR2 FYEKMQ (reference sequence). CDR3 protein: CASSLDGLADTQYF. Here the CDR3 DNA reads TGTGCCAGCAGCCTAGATGGACTAGCCGATACGCAGTATTTT. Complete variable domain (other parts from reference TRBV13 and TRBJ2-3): AAGVIQSPRHLIKEKRETATLKCYPIPRHDTVYWYQQGPGQDPQFLISFYEKMQSDKGSIPDRFSAQQFSDYHSELNMSSLELGDSALYFCASSLDGLADTQYFGPGTRLTVL.